This TCR beta chain was found in a study of OX40 agonist ivuxolimab in advanced cancers. TCRdb's copy holds only in-frame clones and misses some; the assay was immunoSEQ multiplex PCR. This table holds 100,000 to 150,000 clones, just under 95% found once. This sequence originates from an adult with an advanced solid tumor such as melanoma, head and neck, liver or kidney cancer. This specimen was CD4+ or CD8+ T cells sorted from blood, taken in a trial of the OX40 agonist ivuxolimab.

The CDR3 is CASSADSGNEQFF. The DNA for the CDR3 is TGTGCCAGCAGCGCGGACAGCGGCAATGAGCAGTTCTTC. The chain carries TRBV5-4 and TRBJ2-1; D might be TRBD1 (6 bases). Germline V gene data show CDR1 as SGHNT and CDR2 as YYREEE (reference sequence). V was pared by 4 bases and J by 6 bases, with 11 bases between. This CDR3 contains 13 residues.